Listed here is a single TCR beta chain. The data originate from a study of CD8 T cells in Susac syndrome. Study in general: Susac syndrome patients were untreated, on corticosteroids with some adding intravenous immunoglobulin, or on intravenous immunoglobulin only.

CDR3 length equals 13 residues. V was clipped by 6 bases and J by 7 bases, with 13 bases between them. Germline V gene sequence: CDR1 MNHEY, CDR2 SVGEGT. Bulk CD8+ and CD4+ cells came from magnetic negative isolation; CD8+ TEMRA by FACS. With random hexamers, 0.5 to 1 ug RNA was reverse transcribed. TCRdb re-analysed the immunoSEQ multiplex PCR reads in MiXCR, keeping a single row per CDR3 protein. The data contain fewer than 140,000 distinct CDR3 sequences, approximately 93% of them singletons. The sample consisted of CD8+ T cells from PBMCs. This chain uses TRBV6-2 or TRBV6-3 with TRBJ2-1, with D possibly TRBD2 on 6 matching bases. The source is a human donor with Susac syndrome. The CDR3 DNA reads as TGTGCCAGCAGCCCCGGGGGTTTAAATGAGCAGTTCTTC. Protein sequence: CASSPGGLNEQFF.